The clone carrying this TCR beta chain appeared once. Its antigen is not known. The source of the sample is a study of T cell responses to AZD1222 COVID-19 vaccine. The overall study: Combined were second doses at about 4 or about 12 weeks. General study findings and limits: Spike was spanned by vaccine-associated CD4 TCRs, which were dominant at 160-218 and 743-854. Repertoire sampling occurred only after the peak T cell response. Baseline seropositives among AZD1222 recipients totaled only five or six.

Only in-frame clones appear in the TCRdb table, and some are missing; sequencing was by immunoSEQ multiplex PCR. The sample contains 120,000 to 150,000 clones, approximately 90% of which appear only once. V gave up 0 bases and J gave up 5 bases, with 9 bases separating them. The germline CDR1 and CDR2 sequences are SGHKS and YYEKEE (reference sequence). This CDR3 has 14 amino acids. This material consisted of peripheral blood, taken on day 0 of AZD1222 vaccination. V usage is TRBV5-5 and J usage is TRBJ2-1; D unclear. The sequence was obtained from an adult in good health. The CDR3 coding sequence is TGTGCCAGCAGCTTGGAGTGGCAGAACAATGAGCAGTTCTTC. This encodes CASSLEWQNNEQFF.